One sample yielded the 11 T cell receptor beta chains listed below, sequenced in a study of early T cells in non-severe SARS-CoV-2 infection. Each CDR3 protein gets one entry after TCRdb re-called the 5' RACE reads with MiXCR. The sample has roughly 66,000 distinct CDR3 sequences; approximately 8.3% are singletons. Specimen: whole blood. The receptors derive from an adult who was a healthcare worker with PCR-confirmed SARS-CoV-2 infection or an uninfected control (not recorded which).

This rearrangement joins TRBV11-2 to TRBJ2-2; no firm D call. This CDR3 region has 15 residues. Germline CDR1 reads SGHAT; CDR2 reads FQNNGV. V was pared by 4 bases and J by 0 bases, with 9 bases between. The CDR3 is CASSSRLANTGELFF. DNA for the CDR3: TGTGCCAGCAGCTCGCGTTTAGCGAACACCGGGGAGCTGTTTTTT.

Only a few counts were recorded for this clonotype. The chain combines TRBV5-1 with TRBJ2-7; maybe TRBD1 (5 bases). CDR3 length: 13 residues. V was pared by 1 base and J by 3 bases, with 8 bases between. Germline loops: CDR1 SGHRS, CDR2 YFSETQ. The CDR3 loop reads CASSLRGGYEQYF. The CDR3 bases are TGCGCCAGCAGCTTGAGGGGTGGCTACGAGCAGTACTTC. The variable domain in full, completed from reference TRBV5-1 and TRBJ2-7, reads KAGVTQTPRYLIKTRGQQVTLSCSPISGHRSVSWYQQTPGQGLQFLFEYFSETQRNKGNFPGRFSGRQFSNSRSEMNVSTLELGDSALYLCASSLRGGYEQYFGPGTRLTVT.

The chain has TRBV20-1 and TRBJ1-2; D might be TRBD1 (6 bases). Germline CDR1 reads DFQATT; CDR2 reads SNEGSKA (reference sequence). The V gene lost 6 bases and the J gene lost 7 bases, with 21 bases spanning the gap. The CDR3 runs to 14 residues. CDR3 amino acids: CSASTDSRGFGYTF. The CDR3, as DNA: TGCAGTGCCTCAACGGACAGCAGAGGGTTTGGCTACACCTTC.

Many counts were recorded for this clonotype. The CDR3 does not close with the conserved phenylalanine or tryptophan, likely indicating a read error. The chain carries TRBV3-1 and TRBJ2-3; 8 nucleotides align to TRBD2. The CDR3 loop spans 17 amino acids. Looked up from germline, CDR1 is LGHDT and CDR2 is YNNKEL (reference sequence). The V segment lost 4 bases and the J segment 0 bases; nucleotides outside the gene matches: 9. CDR3 nucleotide sequence: TGTGCCAGCAGCCTGCAAGCGGGAGACCTTAGCACAGATACGCAGTATTCT. This translates into CASSLQAGDLSTDTQYS.

At least ten counts were recorded for this clonotype. The chain links TRBV4-1 to TRBJ1-2, with TRBD1 identical over 7 bases. CDR3 size: 15 residues. The V segment lost 1 base and the J segment 9 bases; nucleotides outside the gene matches: 11. The germline V gene encodes CDR1 MGHRA and CDR2 YSYEKL. DNA for the CDR3: TGCGCCAGCAGCCAAGGTTTTGACAGGGCCTCTCGCTACACCTTC. Protein sequence: CASSQGFDRASRYTF.

This rearrangement joins TRBV6-2 or TRBV6-3 to TRBJ2-2, with D maybe TRBD1 (6 bases). V gave up 7 bases and J gave up 1 base, with 16 bases separating them. Germline CDR1 is MNHEY and CDR2 is SVGEGT. The CDR3 extends over 16 amino acids. In nucleotides, the CDR3 is TGTGCCAGCAAGACTCGACCGGGACAGAACACCGGGGAGCTGTTTTTT. It specifies CASKTRPGQNTGELFF.

V usage is TRBV25-1 and J usage is TRBJ1-2, with TRBD1 matching 8 bases. There are 13 residues in the CDR3. V lost 4 bases to trimming and J lost 8 bases; unmatched junction nucleotides: 6. The germline CDR1 and CDR2 sequences are MGHDK and SYGVNS. The CDR3 loop reads CASSADRARGYTF. The CDR3 nucleotides read TGTGCCAGCAGTGCGGACAGGGCACGGGGCTACACCTTC.

The chain links TRBV7-9 to TRBJ2-3; TRBD1 matches at 10 bases. CDR1 SEHNR and CDR2 FQNEAQ come from the germline V gene (reference sequence). The V segment lost 5 bases and the J segment 6 bases; nucleotides outside the gene matches: 5. The CDR3 contains 14 residues. The CDR3 DNA is TGTGCCAGCAGCCGAGGACAGGGGGTGGATACGCAGTATTTT. This codes for CASSRGQGVDTQYF.

The V gene is TRBV5-6, the J gene TRBJ1-5, with D uncertain. The CDR3 spans 13 residues. V lost 2 bases, J lost 6 bases, and 9 bases lay in between. The germline CDR1 and CDR2 sequences are SGHDT and YYEEEE. CDR3 sequence (DNA): TGTGCCAGCAGCTTCGGAGAAGGTCAGCCCCAGCATTTT. Amino acids: CASSFGEGQPQHF.

This clonotype was seen ten or more times. The chain recombines TRBV29-1 with TRBJ1-2; weak D call: TRBD1 (5 bases). CDR3 size: 11 residues. Trimming left V 3 bases short and J 8 bases short, with 10 bases between. The germline V gene has CDR1 SQVTM and CDR2 ANQGSEA. The DNA of the CDR3 is TGCAGCGTTGAGGGGGGTGGAGGCTACACCTTC. Its protein product is CSVEGGGGYTF.

The rearrangement joins TRBV20-1 to TRBJ2-7; D not certain. Trimming took 3 bases from V and 2 from J, leaving 14 bases between them. Germline CDR1 is DFQATT and CDR2 is SNEGSKA (reference sequence). This CDR3 has 14 amino acids. CDR3 residues: CSASSSDHPYEQYF. The CDR3 nucleotides are TGCAGTGCTAGTTCCAGCGACCATCCCTACGAGCAGTACTTC.